One sample yielded the 17 T cell receptor beta chains listed below, sequenced in a study of human T cells and chemical hapten exposure. Stated time point: pre-sensitization, week 0. Treatment reported: therapeutic diphenylcyclopropenone sensitization with weekly scalp DPC. TCRdb reanalysed the RACE reads using MiXCR and keeps one entry per CDR3 protein. The repertoire has roughly 88,000 distinct CDR3 sequences, 9.6% of them found once; the top ten carry approximately 3.8%. The specimen was whole blood, collected in connection with sensitization to the hapten diphenylcyclopropenone (DPC). The source is a woman between 35 and 50 years old with alopecia areata. Some clones in this sample may be carry-over from other donors' samples.

A few counts support this clonotype. The CDR3 reads CASSAALTGLDEQYF. Written as DNA, the CDR3 is TGTGCCAGCAGCGCAGCCCTGACAGGTCTTGATGAGCAGTACTTC. The J gene is TRBJ2-7, the V gene TRBV2; D may be TRBD1 (6 bases). V was pared by 6 bases and J by 7 bases, with 22 bases between. The CDR3 totals 15 residues. Germline lookup yields CDR1 SNHLY and CDR2 FYNNEI.

Many counts were recorded for this clonotype. The rearrangement joins TRBV28 to TRBJ1-6; 7 bases are shared with TRBD1. This CDR3 is 16 amino acids long. CDR1 and CDR2 from the germline V gene are MDHEN and SYDVKM. Losses at the gene ends were 3 bases for V and 0 bases for J; bases not matched to a gene: 2. CDR3 region: CASSLDRSSYNSPLHF. CDR3 coding DNA: TGTGCCAGCAGTTTGGACAGGAGCTCCTATAATTCACCCCTCCACTTT. Filled out from reference TRBV28 and TRBJ1-6, the complete variable domain reads DVKVTQSSRYLVKRTGEKVFLECVQDMDHENMFWYRQDPGLGLRLIYFSYDVKMKEKGDIPEGYSVSREKKERFSLILESASTNQTSMYLCASSLDRSSYNSPLHFGNGTRLTVT.

The chain employs TRBV6-6 and TRBJ2-7, with TRBD1 matching 9 bases. The CDR3 is 15 residues long. Germline CDR1 MNHNY, CDR2 SVGAGI (reference sequence). After removal of 5 bases from V and 5 bases from J, the junction contained 10 bases not matched to a gene. In nucleotides, the CDR3 is TGTGCCAGCAGTATACCCGGGACAGGGATGGACGAGCAGTACTTC. This encodes CASSIPGTGMDEQYF.

The sample holds many counts of this clonotype. The chain links TRBV5-1 to TRBJ2-7, with 9 bases identical to TRBD1. Germline V CDR1 and CDR2: SGHRS, YFSETQ. Trimming took 3 bases from V and 7 from J; bases not matched to a gene: 2. The CDR3 spans 12 residues. CDR3 DNA sequence: TGCGCCAGCAGCTGGGACAGGGCGGAGCAGTACTTC. This encodes CASSWDRAEQYF.

About this clonotype itself: Being one base from a much bigger clone, this may be a read error. The V gene is TRBV5-1, the J gene TRBJ1-6; D is unclear. Germline-derived CDR1 and CDR2 are SGHRS and YFSETQ. The CDR3 is 13 residues long. The CDR3 reads CAGSLVEYSPLHF. The CDR3 DNA follows: TGCGCCGGCAGCTTGGTGGAGTATTCACCCCTCCACTTT.

This clonotype showed up many times. This chain uses TRBV5-1 with TRBJ2-2, with no clear D. The CDR3 has 14 amino acids. Deletions cut 1 base from V and 4 bases from J, with 8 bases between. Germline lookup yields CDR1 SGHRS and CDR2 YFSETQ. The CDR3 nucleotides read TGCGCCAGCAGCTTGAGAGACGCCACCGGGGAGCTGTTTTTT. The encoded protein is CASSLRDATGELFF.

The CDR3 sequence: CASSLAAYGNTIYF. The CDR3 bases are TGTGCCAGCAGTTTAGCAGCCTATGGAAACACCATATATTTT. This chain connects TRBV27 to TRBJ1-3, with D uncertain. Trimming pared 2 bases from V and 3 bases from J, leaving 8 bases between. The CDR3 extends over 14 amino acids. Germline V gene lookup returns CDR1 MNHEY and CDR2 SMNVEV (reference sequence).

The table lists this clonotype with many counts. V gene TRBV11-3 combines with J gene TRBJ2-2; 7 bases are a match to TRBD2. Germline lookup yields CDR1 SGHNT and CDR2 YENEEA. V was clipped by 3 bases and J by 3 bases; unmatched bases: 1. The CDR3 length is 14 residues. CDR3 in DNA: TGTGCCAGCAGCTTGGGACTATACACCGGGGAGCTGTTTTTT. Protein product: CASSLGLYTGELFF.

There are many counts of this clonotype. The chain uses TRBV27 and TRBJ1-5, with D perhaps matching TRBD1 (5 bases). Trimming shortened V by 4 bases and J by 7 bases, and 17 bases separated the two germline ends. The CDR3 contains 15 residues. In germline, CDR1 is MNHEY, CDR2 SMNVEV (reference sequence). The CDR3, as DNA: TGTGCCAGCAGTTCAGCAGGGCGGGGTGGACAGCCCCAGCATTTT. It translates to CASSSAGRGGQPQHF.

The rearrangement uses TRBV15 and TRBJ2-3; weak D call: TRBD1 (6 bases). V was trimmed by 1 base and J by 2 bases, leaving 10 bases between them. CDR3 length equals 15 residues. The V gene's germline CDR1 is LNHNV and CDR2 YYDKDF (reference sequence). The CDR3 DNA follows: TGTGCCACCAGCAGAGGGGACACCTCCACAGATACGCAGTATTTT. It specifies CATSRGDTSTDTQYF.

This clonotype was picked up a small number of times. The V gene is TRBV7-8, the J gene TRBJ1-6, with D uncertain. V dropped 5 bases and J dropped 0 bases, with 8 bases sitting between them. The CDR3 sequence is 15 residues long. The germline CDR1 and CDR2 sequences are SGHVS and FQNEAQ. CDR3 protein: CASSPPFSYNSPLHF. CDR3 sequence (DNA): TGTGCCAGCAGCCCCCCTTTCTCCTATAATTCACCCCTCCACTTT.

This clonotype was seen a handful of times. V and J are TRBV5-1 and TRBJ2-7; maybe TRBD1 (6 bases). The germline V and J ends were trimmed by 0 bases and 2 bases, with 12 bases remaining between them. CDR3 length: 15 amino acids. CDR1 is SGHRS and CDR2 is YFSETQ in the germline V gene. The chain's CDR3 is CASSLATGPPYEQYF. The CDR3 DNA reads TGCGCCAGCAGCTTGGCGACAGGTCCACCCTACGAGCAGTACTTC. Variable domain in full (rest from reference TRBV5-1 and TRBJ2-7): KAGVTQTPRYLIKTRGQQVTLSCSPISGHRSVSWYQQTPGQGLQFLFEYFSETQRNKGNFPGRFSGRQFSNSRSEMNVSTLELGDSALYLCASSLATGPPYEQYFGPGTRLTVT.

This clonotype was detected ten times or more. J is TRBJ1-1 and V is TRBV5-1, with 7 positions matching TRBD1. This CDR3 is built from 14 residues. Germline CDR1 and CDR2: SGHRS and YFSETQ. The V segment lost 0 bases and the J segment 5 bases; nucleotides outside the gene matches: 4. In DNA, the CDR3 is TGCGCCAGCAGCTTGGAAAGGGGGCCAACTGAAGCTTTCTTT. As protein: CASSLERGPTEAFF.

This clonotype was recorded many times. The chain carries TRBV6-5 and TRBJ2-7; 9 bases map to TRBD2. The CDR3 runs 15 residues. Trimming at V came to 0 bases and at J to 1 base, leaving 1 base not matched to a gene. Per the germline V gene, CDR1 is MNHEY and CDR2 is SVGAGI. The DNA of the CDR3 is TGTGCCAGCAGTTACTCGAGCGGGGGGTCCTACGAGCAGTACTTC. It encodes CASSYSSGGSYEQYF.

This clonotype was recorded a few times. The chain links TRBV7-9 to TRBJ2-7; D uncertain. The germline V gene encodes CDR1 SEHNR and CDR2 FQNEAQ (reference sequence). This CDR3 has 14 amino acids. Deletions cut 0 bases from V and 5 bases from J, with 11 bases between. The CDR3 is CASSLALVSDEQYF. The CDR3 nucleotides read TGTGCCAGCAGCTTAGCGCTAGTTTCGGACGAGCAGTACTTC. The whole variable domain, remainder taken from reference TRBV7-9 and TRBJ2-7, is DTGVSQNPRHKITKRGQNVTFRCDPISEHNRLYWYRQTLGQGPEFLTYFQNEAQLEKSRLLSDRFSAERPKGSFSTLEIQRTEQGDSAMYLCASSLALVSDEQYFGPGTRLTVT.

This clonotype was seen ten or more times. The chain uses TRBV20-1 and TRBJ2-3, with D perhaps assigned TRBD1 or TRBD2 (6 bases each). Trimming shortened V by 3 bases and J by 6 bases, and 19 bases separated the two germline ends. Looked up from germline, CDR1 is DFQATT and CDR2 is SNEGSKA (reference sequence). The CDR3 is 15 amino acids. CDR3 in amino acids: CSARSSRGPQDTQYF. Here the CDR3 DNA reads TGCAGTGCTAGGAGCTCCCGGGGGCCACAGGATACGCAGTATTTT.

In its sample, this clonotype is medium-sized. The J gene is TRBJ2-2, the V gene TRBV29-1, with D unresolved. The germline gives CDR1 SQVTM, CDR2 ANQGSEA. V shed 6 bases and J shed 1 base, with 3 bases lying between them. The CDR3 runs 11 residues. In DNA, the CDR3 is TGCAGCGTACGGAACACCGGGGAGCTGTTTTTT. It translates to CSVRNTGELFF.